Below, 20 T cell receptor beta chains from the same sample are listed, as sequenced in a study of Tregs in tolerant kidney transplant recipients. The protocol was immunoSEQ multiplex PCR, while the TCRdb copy is restricted to in-frame clones and leaves out a portion. Here the sample spans 110,000 or so clones, around 94% being singletons. Sequenced: CD4+ T cells from blood. These receptors were obtained from a human donor in good health.

This rearrangement joins TRBV6-1 to TRBJ2-5; D might be TRBD1 or TRBD2, each matching 5 bases. The ends were cut back, 6 bases at V and 2 bases at J, with 10 bases in the middle. CDR1 is MNHNS, CDR2 SASEGT, per germline. The CDR3 has 13 residues. CDR3 coding DNA: TGTGCCAGCAGGGGACCGGCACAAGAGACCCAGTACTTC. Its translation is CASRGPAQETQYF.

The chain links TRBV9 to TRBJ2-1, with D uncertain. The ends were cut back, 0 bases at V and 9 bases at J, with 10 bases in the middle. The length of the CDR3 is 13 residues. Germline CDR1 and CDR2: SGDLS and YYNGEE. CDR3 residues: CASSVETLGEQFF. The CDR3 nucleotides are TGTGCCAGCAGCGTAGAGACCTTAGGTGAGCAGTTCTTC.

The chain uses TRBV27 and TRBJ2-2; D is possibly TRBD1 (6 bases). V was pared by 7 bases and J by 6 bases, with 6 bases between. CDR3 length equals 11 residues. Per the germline V gene, CDR1 is MNHEY and CDR2 is SMNVEV (reference sequence). CDR3: CASNRAGELFF. The CDR3 DNA sequence: TGTGCCAGCAACAGGGCCGGGGAGCTGTTTTTT.

The CDR3: CASSLSGSDNTDTQYF. The CDR3 DNA sequence: TGCGCCAGCAGCTTGTCCGGCTCGGACAACACAGATACGCAGTATTTT. This chain links TRBV5-1 with TRBJ2-3; possibly TRBD1 for D (5 bases). Germline loops: CDR1 SGHRS, CDR2 YFSETQ. Deletions cut 1 base from V and 2 bases from J, with 14 bases between. The CDR3 length is 16 residues.

The rearrangement joins TRBV30 to TRBJ1-2, with TRBD1 matching 7 bases. The CDR3 is 14 residues long. J was trimmed by 8 bases and V by 2 bases; bases with no gene match: 11. Germline CDR1 GTSNPN, CDR2 SVGIG (reference sequence). Written as DNA, the CDR3 is TGTGCCTGGAGTCGAGACAGGGCGATACAGGGCTACACCTTC. Its translation is CAWSRDRAIQGYTF. The full variable domain, its missing parts supplied by reference TRBV30 and TRBJ1-2, is SQTIHQWPATLVQPVGSPLSLECTVEGTSNPNLYWYRQAAGRGLQLLFYSVGIGQISSEVPQNLSASRPQDRQFILSSKKLLLSDSGFYLCAWSRDRAIQGYTFGSGTRLTVV.

This sequence joins TRBV6-6 and TRBJ2-1; TRBD2 aligns across 10 bases. The V and J ends lost 0 bases and 8 bases, in that order; junction bases with no gene match: 4. The CDR3 runs 15 residues. The germline V gene encodes CDR1 MNHNY and CDR2 SVGAGI (reference sequence). The CDR3 DNA sequence: TGTGCCAGCAGTTACTCAGCGGGAGGGTTCGATGAGCAGTTCTTC. This sequence encodes CASSYSAGGFDEQFF.

This clone was recorded only once. The DNA for the CDR3 is TGTGCCAGCAGTTCGCCAGGGACAGCGGGCTACACCTTC. This codes for CASSSPGTAGYTF. The rearrangement uses TRBV6-5 and TRBJ1-2, with 7 bases lining up with TRBD1. CDR1 and CDR2 from the germline V gene are MNHEY and SVGAGI. The CDR3 runs to 13 residues. Trimming removed 4 bases from V and 8 bases from J; junction bases left unmatched: 7.

The J gene is TRBJ2-3, the V gene TRBV28; D gene unclear. V was pared by 3 bases and J by 1 base, with 11 bases between. Germline loops: CDR1 MDHEN, CDR2 SYDVKM. The CDR3 is made up of 15 amino acids. The CDR3 DNA is TGTGCCAGCAGTTTGTCGCGAGGCGGCACAGATACGCAGTATTTT. Amino acid sequence: CASSLSRGGTDTQYF.

This CDR3 reads CASSAPGQGKDTQYF. The CDR3 DNA sequence: TGTGCCAGCAGCGCACCGGGACAGGGTAAAGATACGCAGTATTTT. The V and J genes are TRBV4-2 and TRBJ2-3, with 9 bases identical to TRBD1. The V and J ends lost 5 bases and 5 bases, in that order; junction bases with no gene match: 8. This CDR3 contains 15 residues. Germline CDR1 and CDR2: LGHNA and YNFKEQ.

This clone was seen just once. The chain recombines TRBV4-1 with TRBJ2-7; 7 bases match TRBD1. The germline CDR1 and CDR2 sequences are MGHRA and YSYEKL. The CDR3 spans 15 residues. V lost 3 bases, J lost 2 bases, and 7 bases stayed unmatched. The CDR3 loop is CASSHLGDRAYEQYF. In DNA form, the CDR3 reads TGCGCCAGCAGCCATCTTGGGGACAGAGCCTACGAGCAGTACTTC.

The chain uses TRBV19 and TRBJ1-5; D possibly corresponds to TRBD1 (6 bases). The CDR3 has 16 residues. Germline V lookup: CDR1 LNHDA, CDR2 SQIVND (reference sequence). The germline V and J ends were trimmed by 0 bases and 2 bases, with 11 bases remaining between them. This CDR3 reads CASSIEGARGNQPQHF. The DNA of the CDR3 is TGTGCCAGTAGTATAGAGGGGGCGCGCGGCAATCAGCCCCAGCATTTT.

The J gene is TRBJ2-3, the V gene TRBV4-1, with 11 bases that match TRBD2. Per the germline V gene, CDR1 is MGHRA and CDR2 is YSYEKL. The junction had 12 bases not matched to a gene; V was cut back by 3 bases and J by 4 bases. There are 18 residues in the CDR3. This chain's CDR3 is CASSHPGLAGGPPDTQYF. Written as DNA, the CDR3 is TGCGCCAGCAGCCACCCCGGGCTAGCGGGGGGACCACCAGATACGCAGTATTTT.

The chain links TRBV6-5 to TRBJ1-4, with TRBD1 matching over 10 bases. There are 14 residues in the CDR3. Per germline, CDR1 MNHEY and CDR2 SVGAGI. Germline trimming cut 5 bases from V and 7 bases from J; bases unmatched to any gene: 4. The CDR3 reads CASSTDRGLEKLFF. The CDR3 DNA reads as TGTGCCAGCAGTACCGACAGGGGGCTTGAAAAACTGTTTTTT.

The chain is built from TRBV5-8 and TRBJ1-2; 7 bases map to TRBD1. The V and J ends lost 0 bases and 7 bases, in that order; junction bases with no gene match: 12. CDR3 length: 16 amino acids. Germline loops: CDR1 SGHTS, CDR2 YDEGEE. The CDR3 DNA reads as TGTGCCAGCAGCTTGGGTCCCCACAGGGGTGGCTTTGGCTACACCTTC. It is translated as CASSLGPHRGGFGYTF.

This clone showed up just once. The chain employs TRBV7-9 and TRBJ2-7; the D gene is possibly TRBD2 (6 bases). In germline, CDR1 is SEHNR, CDR2 FQNEAQ (reference sequence). The V end was cut by 4 bases, the J end by 0 bases, with 13 bases between. This CDR3 region has 15 residues. The DNA of the CDR3 is TGTGCCAGCAGCTACCGGGACGGGAGCTCCTACGAGCAGTACTTC. Protein sequence: CASSYRDGSSYEQYF.

This clone was seen only once. The chain couples TRBV18 to TRBJ2-7, with D perhaps matching TRBD1 (6 bases). Germline V gene sequence: CDR1 KGHSH, CDR2 LQKENI. V was cut by 6 bases and J by 2 bases, with 11 bases left in between. This CDR3 is 13 amino acids long. The CDR3 DNA follows: TGTGCCAGCTCCCAGGGGTTTCCCTACGAGCAGTACTTC. It yields the protein CASSQGFPYEQYF.

The chain links TRBV9 to TRBJ2-1, with TRBD1 as a possible D gene (6 bases). This CDR3 comprises 15 residues. V shed 0 bases and J shed 1 base, with 8 bases lying between them. Germline V gene sequence: CDR1 SGDLS, CDR2 YYNGEE. The CDR3 DNA reads as TGTGCCAGCAGCGTAGTCAGGGGATCCTACAATGAGCAGTTCTTC. This encodes CASSVVRGSYNEQFF.

V usage is TRBV5-1 and J usage is TRBJ2-2; weak D call: TRBD2 (6 bases). There are 13 residues in the CDR3. The V end lost 5 bases, the J end lost 10 bases, and 15 bases lay between the germline ends. Germline V gene data show CDR1 as SGHRS and CDR2 as YFSETQ. The CDR3 DNA reads TGCGCCAGCAGGCGGGAAGGGGCCCTGGAGCTGTTTTTT. Protein product: CASRREGALELFF.

This rearrangement joins TRBV7-2 to TRBJ1-6; D gene uncertain. The CDR3 loop spans 12 amino acids. V was cut by 3 bases and J by 18 bases, with 15 bases left in between. Germline lookup yields CDR1 SGHTA and CDR2 FQGNSA. The DNA for the CDR3 is TGTGCCAGCAGCTTCACTGGGCACGGCCACCACTTT. Residues: CASSFTGHGHHF.

V gene TRBV19 combines with J gene TRBJ2-5; no clear D. CDR1 is LNHDA, CDR2 SQIVND, per germline (reference sequence). Trimming cost V 3 bases and J 0 bases, with 8 bases left between them. This CDR3 region has 14 residues. CDR3 amino acids: CASSIMGYQETQYF. The CDR3 bases are TGTGCCAGTAGTATTATGGGGTACCAAGAGACCCAGTACTTC.